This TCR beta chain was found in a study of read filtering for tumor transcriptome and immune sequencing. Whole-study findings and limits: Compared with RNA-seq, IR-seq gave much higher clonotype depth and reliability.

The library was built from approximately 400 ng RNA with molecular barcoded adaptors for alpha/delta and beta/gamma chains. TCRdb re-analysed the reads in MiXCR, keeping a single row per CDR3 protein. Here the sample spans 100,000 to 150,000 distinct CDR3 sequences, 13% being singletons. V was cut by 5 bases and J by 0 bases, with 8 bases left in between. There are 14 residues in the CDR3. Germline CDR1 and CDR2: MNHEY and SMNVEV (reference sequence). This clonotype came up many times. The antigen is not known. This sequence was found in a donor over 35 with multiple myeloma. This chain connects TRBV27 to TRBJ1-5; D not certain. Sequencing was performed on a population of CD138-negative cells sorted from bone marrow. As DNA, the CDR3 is TGTGCCAGCAGTCATGGAGCTAGCAATCAGCCCCAGCATTTT. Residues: CASSHGASNQPQHF.